These 5 T cell receptor beta chains originate from one sample sequenced in a study of CD8 T cells in Susac syndrome. A quantity of about 0.5 to 1 ug RNA underwent reverse transcription using random hexamers. Each CDR3 protein gets one entry after TCRdb re-called the immunoSEQ multiplex PCR reads with MiXCR. The table shows some 250,000 distinct CDR3 sequences, with 95% to 97% occurring only once. The sample was CD4+ T cells from PBMCs. The receptor set was obtained from a human donor with Susac syndrome.

The chain employs TRBV20-1 and TRBJ2-1, with TRBD2 matching over 12 bases. After removal of 5 bases from V and 6 bases from J, the junction contained 5 bases not matched to a gene. In germline, CDR1 is DFQATT, CDR2 SNEGSKA (reference sequence). CDR3 size: 14 residues. CDR3 in amino acids: CSARLAGVINEQFF. In DNA form, the CDR3 reads TGCAGTGCTCGACTAGCGGGGGTCATCAATGAGCAGTTCTTC.

This clonotype was counted once. CDR3 bases: TGTGCCAGTAGTATAGATTTAACTAGGGGGGACAATGAGCAGTTCTTC. The encoded protein is CASSIDLTRGDNEQFF. The chain combines TRBV19 with TRBJ2-1; D may be TRBD1 or TRBD2 (6 bases each). Trimming shortened V by 0 bases and J by 5 bases, and 14 bases separated the two germline ends. Germline V CDR1 and CDR2: LNHDA, SQIVND (reference sequence). This CDR3 region has 16 residues.

The chain joins TRBV29-1 to TRBJ2-7; D is possibly TRBD1 (5 bases). There are 14 residues in the CDR3. V was trimmed by 8 bases and J by 0 bases, leaving 17 bases between them. Germline CDR1 reads SQVTM; CDR2 reads ANQGSEA. CDR3: CSFIRQYGSYEQYF. As DNA, the CDR3 is TGCAGCTTCATACGACAGTACGGCTCCTACGAGCAGTACTTC.

The chain combines TRBV4-2 with TRBJ1-4; 7 bases are shared with TRBD1. The germline V gene has CDR1 LGHNA and CDR2 YNFKEQ. The CDR3 runs 14 residues. Germline trimming cut 4 bases from V and 8 bases from J; bases unmatched to any gene: 7. CDR3 sequence: CASSPTGQREKLFF. DNA of the CDR3: TGTGCCAGCAGCCCGACAGGGCAGAGGGAAAAACTGTTTTTT.

The chain links TRBV12-5 to TRBJ2-7; D is undetermined. V was pared by 5 bases and J by 0 bases, with 11 bases between. In germline, CDR1 is LGHNT, CDR2 FRNRAP. The CDR3 runs to 14 residues. The CDR3 sequence is CASGNELDSYEQYF. CDR3 nucleotide sequence: TGTGCTAGTGGTAACGAACTCGACTCCTACGAGCAGTACTTC.